This entry is about one T cell receptor (beta chain). In its sample, this clone was seen many times. Which antigen it targets is not known. There are no base qualities to consult, and no much larger clone falls within one base. Inclusive of the bounding cysteine and phenylalanine, the CDR3 is 18 residues long. Of the read, only the CDR3 DNA is kept; its 54 bases are in frame from base 1. The junction shows trimming of 4 bases on V and 0 bases on J, and the gene matches do not reach 13 bases of it. Via the germline V gene (reference sequence), CDR1 is SGHKS and CDR2 YYEKEE. The data originate from a study of blood T cell repertoires in COVID-19 (TCRdb year 2020). Some background on the complete study: Collaborator samples came from the United States, Italy and Spain and covered acute and convalescent phases of COVID-19. The material from the prospective study consisted of cDNA or gDNA derived from T cells, B-cell-depleted T cells, or PBMCs. Deeply sampled blood TCRbeta repertoires from subjects exposed to, actively infected with, or recovered from COVID-19 were included in the dataset. The repertoires were released in a freely available public database intended as a resource for research on the immune response to SARS-CoV-2. Samples were obtained from the ongoing ImmuneRACE study (first 160 participants) and from 1,254 subjects provided by 6 global collaborators. Nearly every sample came with metadata listing a de-identified subject ID, COVID-19 status, age in years and sex. Where available, HLA class I and class II types were taken from metadata supplied by the sample provider and were not determined by assay-based typing. The paper's findings and limits, for the study overall: How much clinical and demographic metadata was included differed by source and by participant, and the metadata was provided uncurated.

TCRbeta CDR3 regions were amplified from genomic DNA using the immunoSEQ Assay, a bias-controlled multiplex PCR. The authors' pipeline ran thus. The number of nucleated cells in each sample was estimated by amplification of reference gene primers within the assay. Sequence reads were collapsed and filtered to measure the absolute abundance of every unique TCRbeta CDR3 rearrangement. For each sample, productive Simpson clonality was calculated by taking the square root of Simpson's diversity index across productive rearrangements. Sourced from immuneACCESS, this table was stored by TCRdb with only in-frame sequences that have V and J called. A share of the clones is absent; for the studies checked, an unresolved V gene accounts for under half, and the remainder has no known explanation. Clone size and the V and J calls come from that table; the DNA yielded D and trimming. The sample table records roughly 95,000 clones; 82% of these occur just once. About 20% of the sample belongs to the ten largest clones.

Collaborating institutions collected whole blood in K2EDTA tubes following their own protocols. For TCRbeta analysis, collaborators shipped samples in one of three forms: frozen whole blood, isolated PBMCs, or DNA extracted from either of those sample types. Sample: peripheral blood. The chain was built from TRBV5-5 and TRBJ1-5, with 7 bases in between that match TRBD1. This TCR was recovered from a man older than 75 with acute or convalescent COVID-19. The CDR3 reads as follows: CASSLGRQGQLSNQPQHF. The nucleotide sequence reads TGTGCCAGCAGCCTGGGAAGACAGGGACAGCTTAGCAATCAGCCCCAGCATTTT.